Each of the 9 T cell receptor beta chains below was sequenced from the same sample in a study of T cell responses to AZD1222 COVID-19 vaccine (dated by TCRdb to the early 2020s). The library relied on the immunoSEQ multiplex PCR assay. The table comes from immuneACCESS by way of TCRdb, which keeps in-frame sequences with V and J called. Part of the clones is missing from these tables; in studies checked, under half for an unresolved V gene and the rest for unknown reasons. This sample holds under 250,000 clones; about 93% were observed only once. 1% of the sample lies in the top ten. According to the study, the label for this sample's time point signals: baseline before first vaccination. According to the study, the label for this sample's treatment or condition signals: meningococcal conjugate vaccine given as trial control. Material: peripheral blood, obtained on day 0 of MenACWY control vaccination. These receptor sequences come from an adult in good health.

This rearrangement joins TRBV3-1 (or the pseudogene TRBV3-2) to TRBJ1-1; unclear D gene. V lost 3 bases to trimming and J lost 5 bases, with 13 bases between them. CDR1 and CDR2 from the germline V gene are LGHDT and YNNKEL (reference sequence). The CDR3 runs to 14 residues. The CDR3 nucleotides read TGTGCCAGCAGCCAGGGTTTCGCGGGGACTGAAGCTTTCTTT. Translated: CASSQGFAGTEAFF.

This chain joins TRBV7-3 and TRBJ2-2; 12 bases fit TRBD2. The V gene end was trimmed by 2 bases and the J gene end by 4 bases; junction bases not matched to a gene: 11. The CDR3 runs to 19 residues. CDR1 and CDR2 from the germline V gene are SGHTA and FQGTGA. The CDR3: CASSLGPSGGAWPTGELFF. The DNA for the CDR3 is TGTGCCAGCAGCTTAGGTCCTAGCGGGGGGGCCTGGCCCACCGGGGAGCTGTTTTTT.

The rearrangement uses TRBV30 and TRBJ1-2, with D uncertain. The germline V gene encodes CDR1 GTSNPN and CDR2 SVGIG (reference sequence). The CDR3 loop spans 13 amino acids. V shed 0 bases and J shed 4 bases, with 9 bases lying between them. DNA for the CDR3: TGTGCCTGGAGTGTAGGAGGGTTCTATGGCTACACCTTC. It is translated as CAWSVGGFYGYTF.

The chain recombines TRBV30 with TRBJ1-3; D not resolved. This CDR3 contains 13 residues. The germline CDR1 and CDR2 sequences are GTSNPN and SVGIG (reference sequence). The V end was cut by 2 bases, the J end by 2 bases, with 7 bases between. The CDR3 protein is CAWSLGTGNTIYF. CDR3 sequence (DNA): TGTGCCTGGAGTTTGGGTACTGGAAACACCATATATTTT.

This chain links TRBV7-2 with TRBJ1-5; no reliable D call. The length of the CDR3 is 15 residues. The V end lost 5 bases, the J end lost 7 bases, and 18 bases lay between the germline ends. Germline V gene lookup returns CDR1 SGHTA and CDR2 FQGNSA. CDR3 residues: CASSPEGIVGQPQHF. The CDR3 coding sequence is TGTGCCAGCAGCCCCGAGGGTATCGTAGGGCAGCCCCAGCATTTT.

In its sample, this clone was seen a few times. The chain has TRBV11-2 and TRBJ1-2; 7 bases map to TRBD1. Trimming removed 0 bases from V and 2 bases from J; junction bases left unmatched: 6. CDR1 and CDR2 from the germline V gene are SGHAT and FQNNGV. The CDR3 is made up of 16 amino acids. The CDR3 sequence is CASSLDSPGGNYGYTF. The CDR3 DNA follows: TGTGCCAGCAGCTTAGATTCGCCAGGGGGGAACTATGGCTACACCTTC.

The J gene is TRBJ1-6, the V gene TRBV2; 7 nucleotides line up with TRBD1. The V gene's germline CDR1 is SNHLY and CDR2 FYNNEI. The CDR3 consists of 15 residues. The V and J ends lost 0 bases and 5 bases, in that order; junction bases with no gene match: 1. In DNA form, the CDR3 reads TGTGCCAGCAGTGAAGCGGGACAGAATAATTCACCCCTCCACTTT. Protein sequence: CASSEAGQNNSPLHF.

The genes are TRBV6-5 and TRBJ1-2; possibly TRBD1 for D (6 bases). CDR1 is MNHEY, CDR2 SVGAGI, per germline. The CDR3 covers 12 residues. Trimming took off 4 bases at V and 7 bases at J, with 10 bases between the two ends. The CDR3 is CASSSRGRGYTF. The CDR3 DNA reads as TGTGCCAGCAGTTCCCGGGGGCGTGGCTACACCTTC.

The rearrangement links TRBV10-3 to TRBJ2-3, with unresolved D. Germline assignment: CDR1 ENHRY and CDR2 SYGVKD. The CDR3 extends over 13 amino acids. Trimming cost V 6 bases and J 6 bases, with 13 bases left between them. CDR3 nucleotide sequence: TGTGCCATCAGGTCGACGGCCGCGGATACGCAGTATTTT. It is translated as CAIRSTAADTQYF.